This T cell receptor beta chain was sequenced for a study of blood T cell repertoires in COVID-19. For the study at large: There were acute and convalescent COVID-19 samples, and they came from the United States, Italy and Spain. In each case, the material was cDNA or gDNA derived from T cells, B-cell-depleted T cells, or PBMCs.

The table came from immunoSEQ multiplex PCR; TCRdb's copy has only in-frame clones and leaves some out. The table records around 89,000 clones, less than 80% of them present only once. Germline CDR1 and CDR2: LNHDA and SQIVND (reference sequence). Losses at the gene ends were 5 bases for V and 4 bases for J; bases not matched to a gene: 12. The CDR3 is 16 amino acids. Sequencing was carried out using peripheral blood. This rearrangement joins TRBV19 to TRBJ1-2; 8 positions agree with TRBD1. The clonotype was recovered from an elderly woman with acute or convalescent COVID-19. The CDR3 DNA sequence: TGTGCCAGTAGTTCCCAGGGGGCCGACAGTGTCTATGGCTACACCTTC. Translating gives CASSSQGADSVYGYTF.